One and the same sample provided the 20 T cell receptor beta chains below, sequenced in a study of blood T cell repertoires in COVID-19 (dated by TCRdb to the early 2020s). Receptor libraries were prepared by the immunoSEQ multiplex PCR assay. This immuneACCESS table, as held by TCRdb, lists in-frame sequences with V and J called but not all clones. Of the missing ones, under half trace to an unresolved V gene in checked studies; the others have no known cause. Within this sample are about 43,000 clones, with nearly 85% of them counted one time only. Together, the top ten hold roughly 8% of the sample. Specimen: peripheral blood. These receptor sequences come from a man aged 80 or over in a cohort sampled during active COVID-19.

A single count supports this clone. The J gene is TRBJ2-1, the V gene TRBV29-1; the D gene is possibly TRBD1 (6 bases). CDR1 and CDR2 (germline): SQVTM, ANQGSEA. This CDR3 comprises 11 residues. The ends were cut back, 1 base at V and 12 bases at J, with 10 bases in the middle. The CDR3 is CSVEGGLGQFF. CDR3 nucleotides: TGCAGCGTTGAAGGGGGGCTCGGGCAGTTCTTC.

V gene TRBV18 combines with J gene TRBJ2-7, with D tentatively TRBD1 (6 bases). Germline lookup yields CDR1 KGHSH and CDR2 LQKENI. V was pared by 5 bases and J by 0 bases, with 14 bases between. The CDR3 covers 15 residues. CDR3 DNA sequence: TGTGCCAGCTCAAGGACAGCGAAGAGCTCCTACGAGCAGTACTTC. Protein: CASSRTAKSSYEQYF.

The chain employs TRBV19 and TRBJ1-4; D may be TRBD1 (5 bases). Germline loops: CDR1 LNHDA, CDR2 SQIVND (reference sequence). Trimming left V 6 bases short and J 0 bases short, with 14 bases between. The CDR3 is 16 residues long. The CDR3 sequence: CASRSRGFATNEKLFF. The CDR3 DNA sequence: TGTGCCAGTAGATCCCGGGGGTTTGCAACTAATGAAAAACTGTTTTTT.

This chain links TRBV3-1 (or the pseudogene TRBV3-2) with TRBJ2-7, with 9 bases that match TRBD1. The CDR3 runs 17 residues. V was pared by 3 bases and J by 2 bases, with 11 bases of the junction left unmatched. Germline assignment: CDR1 LGHDT and CDR2 YNNKEL (reference sequence). The CDR3 DNA is TGTGCCAGCAGCCAGGGACAGGGTACGTGGGGCCCCTACGAGCAGTACTTC. This codes for CASSQGQGTWGPYEQYF.

The J gene is TRBJ2-7, the V gene TRBV19; D is perhaps TRBD1 (5 bases). CDR3 length: 14 residues. The germline V gene has CDR1 LNHDA and CDR2 SQIVND (reference sequence). The germline V and J ends were trimmed by 5 bases and 2 bases, with 13 bases remaining between them. The CDR3 DNA sequence: TGTGCCAGTAGTCCCACCCAGGGCACCTACGAGCAGTACTTC. It translates to CASSPTQGTYEQYF.

V is TRBV19 and J is TRBJ1-2, with TRBD1 identical over 9 bases. CDR1 and CDR2 from the germline V gene are LNHDA and SQIVND (reference sequence). CDR3 length: 15 amino acids. J was trimmed by 3 bases and V by 4 bases; bases with no gene match: 6. CDR3 sequence (DNA): TGTGCCAGTAGTACGCAACAGGGGGCAGACTATGGCTACACCTTC. Amino acid sequence: CASSTQQGADYGYTF.

The chain recombines TRBV5-1 with TRBJ2-1, with 11 bases identical to TRBD2. This CDR3 has 16 amino acids. The V gene's germline CDR1 is SGHRS and CDR2 YFSETQ. With V trimmed by 4 bases and J by 0 bases, 3 bases remained unmatched. CDR3 sequence: CASSAGLAVSYNEQFF. As DNA, the CDR3 is TGCGCCAGCAGCGCGGGACTAGCGGTCTCCTACAATGAGCAGTTCTTC.

The rearrangement joins TRBV7-3 to TRBJ2-2; 9 positions agree with TRBD1. In germline, CDR1 is SGHTA, CDR2 FQGTGA. The ends lost 2 bases at V and 5 bases at J; junction bases unmatched: 0. This CDR3 contains 14 residues. The CDR3 here is CASSLGQGTGELFF. The CDR3 nucleotides are TGTGCCAGCAGCTTAGGACAGGGGACCGGGGAGCTGTTTTTT.

The V and J genes are TRBV18 and TRBJ1-2; D call uncertain. The germline V and J ends were trimmed by 3 bases and 8 bases, with 16 bases remaining between them. The CDR3 is made up of 14 amino acids. The germline CDR1 and CDR2 sequences are KGHSH and LQKENI. CDR3 amino acids: CASSPTGGRIGYTF. DNA for the CDR3: TGTGCCAGCTCACCTACCGGCGGGAGGATAGGCTACACCTTC.

The V gene is TRBV7-9, the J gene TRBJ2-1; 13 bases line up with TRBD2. After removal of 5 bases from V and 4 bases from J, the junction contained 8 bases not matched to a gene. The CDR3 length is 17 residues. From germline, CDR1 is SEHNR and CDR2 FQNEAQ (reference sequence). The CDR3 DNA reads as TGTGCCAGCAGCCCAGCAACTAGCGGGAGGGTTTACAATGAGCAGTTCTTC. Its translation is CASSPATSGRVYNEQFF.

Here the CDR3 reads CASSILANTEAFF. In nucleotides, the CDR3 is TGTGCCAGTAGTATTTTGGCAAACACTGAAGCTTTCTTT. The chain couples TRBV19 to TRBJ1-1; D is ambiguous. The V and J ends lost 3 bases and 2 bases respectively, with 7 bases between them. CDR3 size: 13 residues. Germline V gene data show CDR1 as LNHDA and CDR2 as SQIVND (reference sequence). Full variable domain (remainder filled in from reference TRBV19 and TRBJ1-1): DGGITQSPKYLFRKEGQNVTLSCEQNLNHDAMYWYRQDPGQGLRLIYYSQIVNDFQKGDIAEGYSVSREKKESFPLTVTSAQKNPTAFYLCASSILANTEAFFGQGTRLTVV.

CDR3 nucleotides: TGTGCCGGCAAAAGGGGGCTAGCGGGAGGGCCCTTTGAGCAGTTCTTC. It codes for CAGKRGLAGGPFEQFF. The chain carries TRBV6-4 and TRBJ2-1, with 12 bases matching TRBD2. Germline loops: CDR1 MRHNA, CDR2 SNTAGT. This CDR3 has 16 residues. Trimming at V came to 11 bases and at J to 9 bases, leaving 17 bases not matched to a gene.

The V call is TRBV19, the J call TRBJ1-6, with 9 bases lining up with TRBD1. Germline V gene sequence: CDR1 LNHDA, CDR2 SQIVND (reference sequence). Unmatched junction bases numbered 7, after V lost 3 bases and J lost 7 bases. CDR3 length: 16 amino acids. CDR3 sequence reads: CASSILGTGRNSPLHF. The CDR3 DNA reads as TGTGCCAGTAGTATTCTTGGGACAGGGCGCAATTCACCCCTCCACTTT.

The DNA for the CDR3 is TGTGCCAGCAGTTACTATGGGTGGGCCGGGAAAGAGACCCAGTACTTC. As protein: CASSYYGWAGKETQYF. This chain joins TRBV6-6 and TRBJ2-5; D might be TRBD2 (5 bases). The CDR3 loop spans 16 amino acids. Trimming removed 1 base from V and 3 bases from J, with 15 bases in between. Germline V CDR1 and CDR2: MNHNY, SVGAGI (reference sequence).

The chain carries TRBV7-2 and TRBJ2-1; no clear D. The germline CDR1 and CDR2 sequences are SGHTA and FQGNSA. V was cut by 1 base and J by 8 bases, with 12 bases left in between. The CDR3 loop spans 14 amino acids. CDR3 in DNA: TGTGCCAGCAGCTTAGGATTCGTAGTCGATGAGCAGTTCTTC. The encoded protein is CASSLGFVVDEQFF.

The chain joins TRBV7-9 to TRBJ2-1, with D possibly TRBD1 on 5 matching bases. Germline CDR1 reads SEHNR; CDR2 reads FQNEAQ (reference sequence). This CDR3 region has 16 residues. With 5 bases removed from V and 9 bases from J, the gap between germline ends came to 23 bases. The CDR3 nucleotides are TGTGCCAGCAGCCCCCAGGGTGTCAACTATGTGGGTGAGCAGTTCTTC. Translation: CASSPQGVNYVGEQFF.

This clone turned up a few times. J is TRBJ1-5 and V is TRBV6-2 or TRBV6-3; D may be TRBD1 (5 bases). V was pared by 6 bases and J by 0 bases, with 15 bases between. The germline V gene has CDR1 MNHEY and CDR2 SVGEGT. This CDR3 has 16 amino acids. The CDR3 coding sequence is TGTGCCAGCAGCCCCAGCAGGGCTTATAGCAATCAGCCCCAGCATTTT. Translation: CASSPSRAYSNQPQHF.

The rearrangement links TRBV5-1 to TRBJ2-2; tentative D call: TRBD2 (6 bases). The CDR3 is 14 residues long. The V gene lost 3 bases and the J gene lost 4 bases, with 10 bases spanning the gap. Germline values: CDR1 SGHRS, CDR2 YFSETQ. This chain's CDR3 is CASSSGLLTGELFF. CDR3 nucleotides: TGCGCCAGCAGCTCGGGACTCCTCACCGGGGAGCTGTTTTTT. Drawing the rest from reference TRBV5-1 and TRBJ2-2, the complete variable domain is KAGVTQTPRYLIKTRGQQVTLSCSPISGHRSVSWYQQTPGQGLQFLFEYFSETQRNKGNFPGRFSGRQFSNSRSEMNVSTLELGDSALYLCASSSGLLTGELFFGEGSRLTVL.

CDR3 nucleotide sequence: TGTGCCAGCTCACCACCCAGCCGGGACAGGGGAAACACCATATATTTT. The encoded protein is CASSPPSRDRGNTIYF. The chain employs TRBV18 and TRBJ1-3, with 8 bases aligning to TRBD1. CDR3 length: 16 residues. The germline gives CDR1 KGHSH, CDR2 LQKENI. V lost 0 bases to trimming and J lost 4 bases; unmatched junction nucleotides: 5.

This clone has more than one count but fewer than ten. The chain joins TRBV6-5 to TRBJ2-3; TRBD1 aligns across 9 bases. V dropped 8 bases and J dropped 4; count of bases not matched to a gene: 10. CDR1 MNHEY and CDR2 SVGAGI come from the germline V gene. CDR3 length: 15 residues. The CDR3, as DNA: TGTGCCAGCTCGGGACAGGGTTTTGTACCAGATACGCAGTATTTT. Residues: CASSGQGFVPDTQYF.